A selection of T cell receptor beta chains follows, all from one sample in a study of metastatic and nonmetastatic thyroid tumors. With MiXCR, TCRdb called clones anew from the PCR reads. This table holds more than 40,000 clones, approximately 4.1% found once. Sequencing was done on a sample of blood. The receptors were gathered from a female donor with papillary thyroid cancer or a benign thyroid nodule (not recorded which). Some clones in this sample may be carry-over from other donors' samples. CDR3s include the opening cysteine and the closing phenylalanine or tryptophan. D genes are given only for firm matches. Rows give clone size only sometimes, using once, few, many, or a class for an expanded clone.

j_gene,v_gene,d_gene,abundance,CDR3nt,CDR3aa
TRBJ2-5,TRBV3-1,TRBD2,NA,TGTGCCAGCAGCCAACGAAGGACTAGCGGGGTCCAAGAGACCCAGTACTTC,CASSQRRTSGVQETQYF
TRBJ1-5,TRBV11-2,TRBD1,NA,TGTGCCAGCAGCTTAAACCCCTCGGACAGGGTGAGGGGGGAGAATCAGCCCCAGCATTTT,CASSLNPSDRVRGENQPQHF
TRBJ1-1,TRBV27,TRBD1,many,TGTGCCAGCAGTTTACACCTACAGGGGGCGACTGAAGCTTTCTTT,CASSLHLQGATEAFF
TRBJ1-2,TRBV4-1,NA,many,TGCGCCAGCAGCCAAGATTTGGCATCGAGGCGCTATGGCTACACCTTC,CASSQDLASRRYGYTF
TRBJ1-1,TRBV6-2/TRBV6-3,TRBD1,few,TGTGCCAGCGGTTATTCCAGGACAGGGGGAAGGGAAGCTTTCTTT,CASGYSRTGGREAFF
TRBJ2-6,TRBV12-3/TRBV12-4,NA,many,TGTGCCAGCAGTTTTACAGGGTCCGGGGCCAACGTCCTGACTTTC,CASSFTGSGANVLTF
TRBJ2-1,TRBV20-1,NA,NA,TGCAGTGCAAAGCCAGGCCCTAATTACAATGAGCAGTTCTTC,CSAKPGPNYNEQFF
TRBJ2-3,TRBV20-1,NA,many,TGCAGTGCTAGACGGGGGCCGGACACAGATACGCAGTATTTT,CSARRGPDTDTQYF
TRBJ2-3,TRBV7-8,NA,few,TGTGCCAGCAGCCCCTGGGGACTTTTCACAGATACGCAGTATTTT,CASSPWGLFTDTQYF
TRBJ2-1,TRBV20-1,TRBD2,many,TGCAGTGCTACGCTAGCGGGAGACCCCGCTGAGCAGTTCTTC,CSATLAGDPAEQFF
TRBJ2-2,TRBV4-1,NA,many,TGCGCCAGCAGCAGTTTTGTGGGAGGCAACACCGGGGAGCTGTTTTTT,CASSSFVGGNTGELFF
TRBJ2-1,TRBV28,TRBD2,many,TGTGCCAGCAGTTTAGGCGGGAGGGCCTACAATGAGCAGTTCTTC,CASSLGGRAYNEQFF
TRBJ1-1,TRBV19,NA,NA,TGTGCCAGTAGTGCACTGGTAAACACTGAAGCTTTCTTT,CASSALVNTEAFF
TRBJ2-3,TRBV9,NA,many,TGTGCCAGCAGCGTAGGCGGGGACCACCCTAGCACAGATACGCAGTATTTT,CASSVGGDHPSTDTQYF
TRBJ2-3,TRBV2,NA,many,TGTGCCAGCTATGGTGGGGGCACAGATACGCAGTATTTT,CASYGGGTDTQYF
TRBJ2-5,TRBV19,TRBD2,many,TGTGCCAGTAGTATAGGGGAGACTAGCGCGGCGGAGACCCAGTACTTC,CASSIGETSAAETQYF
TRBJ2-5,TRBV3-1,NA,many,TGTGCCAGCAGCCAAGACTGGGTACCCGGATTGACCCAGTACTTC,CASSQDWVPGLTQYF
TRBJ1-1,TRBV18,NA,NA,TGTGCCAGCTCACCGGAACAGTCCCTCATGAACACTGAAGCTTTCTTT,CASSPEQSLMNTEAFF
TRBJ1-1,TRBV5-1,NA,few,TGCGCCAGCAGCTTGACAGGGTATACTGAAGCTTTCTTT,CASSLTGYTEAFF
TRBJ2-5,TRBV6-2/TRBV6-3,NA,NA,TGTGCCAGCAGTGGCCGGGACAACCAAGAGACACAGTACTTC,CASSGRDNQETQYF